A selection of T cell receptor beta chains follows, all from one sample in a study of blood T cell repertoires in COVID-19. TCRdb's table, derived via immunoSEQ multiplex PCR, lists solely in-frame clones and lacks some. The table includes about 320,000 clones, over 85% detected once. The sample consisted of PBMCs or T cells enriched from blood (not recorded which). These receptors all stem from a man aged 55 to 70 who had recovered from COVID-19. Both conserved end residues are part of each CDR3. Each record gives: V gene, CDR3 length, clone size, D gene, J gene, CDR3 protein, CDR3 DNA. The D gene is left open where the match is weak. Size is omitted from some rows. Given values are once, few, many or a class for expanded clones.

TRBV2	17	.	TRBD1	TRBJ1-1	CASSEDPRGMTNTEAFF	TGTGCCAGCAGTGAAGATCCCAGGGGGATGACGAACACTGAAGCTTTCTTT
TRBV4-1	16	.	.	TRBJ2-7	CASSQESRTPSYEQYF	TGCGCCAGCAGCCAAGAGTCCAGGACACCGTCCTACGAGCAGTACTTC
TRBV30	12	.	TRBD1	TRBJ1-2	CAWSVPGGGYTF	TGTGCCTGGAGTGTCCCAGGGGGTGGCTACACCTTC
TRBV27	13	.	TRBD2	TRBJ2-1	CASTPGAGGRIIF	TGTGCCAGCACCCCCGGGGCGGGAGGGCGTATCATCTTC
TRBV19	15	.	TRBD1	TRBJ1-6	CASSTSTGVNSPLHF	TGTGCCAGTAGTACGTCGACAGGGGTCAATTCACCCCTCCACTTT
TRBV7-8	15	.	.	TRBJ1-5	CASSFDRSSSQPQHF	TGTGCCAGCAGCTTTGACAGGTCTTCGTCTCAGCCCCAGCATTTT
TRBV28	14	few	.	TRBJ1-5	CASSYQGVNQPQHF	TGTGCCAGCAGTTATCAAGGGGTAAATCAGCCCCAGCATTTT
TRBV5-4	15	.	TRBD2	TRBJ2-2	CASSIRGGFTGELFF	TGTGCCAGCAGCATTCGGGGGGGCTTTACCGGGGAGCTGTTTTTT
TRBV4-1	15	.	.	TRBJ1-2	CASSHIGARRAGYTF	TGCGCCAGCAGCCATATTGGGGCGCGGCGAGCTGGCTACACCTTC
TRBV9	17	many	.	TRBJ2-3	CASSASRGLKSTDTQYF	TGTGCCAGCAGCGCCTCTCGGGGACTCAAGAGCACAGATACGCAGTATTTT
TRBV24-1	16	.	TRBD2	TRBJ2-1	CATSEATSGSYNEQFF	TGTGCCACCAGTGAGGCGACTAGCGGATCCTACAATGAGCAGTTCTTC
TRBV9	15	.	TRBD1	TRBJ1-1	CASSSTGGADTEAFF	TGTGCCAGCAGCTCAACAGGGGGCGCGGACACTGAAGCTTTCTTT
TRBV28	15	.	TRBD2	TRBJ2-3	CASTRSGGATDTQYF	TGTGCCAGCACCCGCAGCGGGGGGGCCACAGATACGCAGTATTTT
TRBV11-2	17	.	TRBD1	TRBJ1-6	CASSRRTGKSYNSPLHF	TGTGCCAGCAGCCGTAGGACAGGGAAGTCCTATAATTCACCCCTCCACTTT
TRBV3-1/TRBV3-2	17	once	TRBD2	TRBJ2-1	CASSSFGAGGRYNEQFF	TGTGCCAGCAGCTCCTTTGGAGCGGGAGGCCGCTACAATGAGCAGTTCTTC
TRBV7-9	14	.	.	TRBJ1-6	CASSPGPFNSPLHF	TGTGCCAGCAGCCCCGGTCCTTTTAATTCACCCCTCCACTTT
TRBV3-1/TRBV3-2	15	.	.	TRBJ1-2	CASSEGLFLGYGYTF	TGTGCCAGCAGCGAAGGACTGTTCCTCGGCTATGGCTACACCTTC
TRBV24-1	12	.	.	TRBJ1-5	CATPQLNQPQHF	TGTGCCACCCCACAGCTCAATCAGCCCCAGCATTTT
TRBV24-1	14	.	.	TRBJ2-2	CATSEGLSSGELFF	TGTGCCACCAGTGAAGGACTGTCCTCCGGGGAGCTGTTTTTT
TRBV2	16	.	TRBD1	TRBJ2-3	CASRSTGGASTDTQYF	TGTGCCAGCAGGTCGACAGGGGGCGCATCCACAGATACGCAGTATTTT
TRBV19	15	.	.	TRBJ1-2	CASSVDSHFEYGYTF	TGTGCCAGTAGTGTGGACAGTCATTTCGAATATGGCTACACCTTC
TRBV2	13	.	.	TRBJ2-5	CASSEDRQETQYF	TGTGCCAGCAGTGAGGACAGACAAGAGACCCAGTACTTC
TRBV21-1	15	.	.	TRBJ1-5	CASSKPWDTHQPQHF	TGTGCCAGCAGCAAGCCCTGGGACACCCATCAGCCCCAGCATTTT
TRBV6-8	16	.	TRBD1	TRBJ1-1	CASRWTGVRKNTEAFF	TGTGCCAGCAGATGGACAGGGGTCAGGAAGAACACTGAAGCTTTCTTT
TRBV13	15	.	TRBD1	TRBJ2-7	CASSAVRDRGTEQYF	TGTGCCAGCAGCGCAGTCCGGGACAGGGGCACCGAGCAGTACTTC
TRBV30	14	.	.	TRBJ1-6	CAWSSWTENSPLHF	TGTGCCTGGAGTAGCTGGACAGAAAATTCACCCCTCCACTTT
TRBV9	15	.	TRBD2	TRBJ2-3	CASSVAGGLTDTQYF	TGTGCCAGCAGCGTGGCGGGGGGCCTCACAGATACGCAGTATTTT
TRBV10-3	17	.	TRBD2	TRBJ2-1	CAISGTSGVSSYNEQFF	TGTGCCATCAGTGGGACTAGCGGTGTGAGCTCCTACAATGAGCAGTTCTTC
TRBV19	14	.	TRBD1	TRBJ1-5	CASTVTGVYQPQHF	TGTGCCAGTACCGTGACAGGGGTGTATCAGCCCCAGCATTTT
TRBV19	14	.	TRBD2	TRBJ2-3	CASSIGTSPDTQYF	TGTGCCAGTAGTATAGGGACTAGCCCCGATACGCAGTATTTT
TRBV2	15	.	.	TRBJ2-1	CASRVAESGINEQFF	TGTGCCAGCAGAGTAGCGGAGTCGGGGATCAATGAGCAGTTCTTC
TRBV5-1	13	.	.	TRBJ2-3	CASSLEETDTQYF	TGCGCCAGCAGCTTGGAAGAGACAGATACGCAGTATTTT